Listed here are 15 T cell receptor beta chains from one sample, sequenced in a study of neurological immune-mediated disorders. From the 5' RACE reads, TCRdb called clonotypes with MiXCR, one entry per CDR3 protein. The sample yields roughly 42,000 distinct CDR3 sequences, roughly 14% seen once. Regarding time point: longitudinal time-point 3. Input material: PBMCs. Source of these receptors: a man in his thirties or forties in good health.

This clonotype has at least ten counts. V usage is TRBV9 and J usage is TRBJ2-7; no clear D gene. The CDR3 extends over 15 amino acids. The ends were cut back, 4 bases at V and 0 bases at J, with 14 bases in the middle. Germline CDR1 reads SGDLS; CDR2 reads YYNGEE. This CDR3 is CASSPSWALSYEQYF. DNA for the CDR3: TGTGCCAGCAGCCCTTCATGGGCCCTCTCCTACGAGCAGTACTTC.

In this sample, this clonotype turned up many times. The CDR3 DNA reads as TGCAGCGTCCCTAATTTGAACAGGAACACTGAAGCTTTCTTT. Its translation: CSVPNLNRNTEAFF. The chain carries TRBV29-1 and TRBJ1-1, with D unclear. The CDR3 is 14 amino acids. V lost 6 bases, J lost 1 base, and 15 bases lay in between. In germline, CDR1 is SQVTM, CDR2 ANQGSEA.

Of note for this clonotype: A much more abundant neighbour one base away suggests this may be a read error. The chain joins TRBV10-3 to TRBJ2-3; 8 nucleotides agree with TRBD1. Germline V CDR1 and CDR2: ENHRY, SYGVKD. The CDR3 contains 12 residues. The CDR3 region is CVTGQGYDTQYF. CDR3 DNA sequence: TGTGTCACCGGACAGGGATATGATACGCAGTATTTT.

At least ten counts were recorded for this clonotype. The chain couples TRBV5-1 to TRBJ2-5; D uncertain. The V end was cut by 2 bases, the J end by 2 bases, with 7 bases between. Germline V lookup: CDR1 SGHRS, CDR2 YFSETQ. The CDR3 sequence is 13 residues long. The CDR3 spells CASSLGTQETQYF. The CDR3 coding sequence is TGCGCCAGCAGCTTAGGCACACAAGAGACCCAGTACTTC. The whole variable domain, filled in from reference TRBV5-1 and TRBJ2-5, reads KAGVTQTPRYLIKTRGQQVTLSCSPISGHRSVSWYQQTPGQGLQFLFEYFSETQRNKGNFPGRFSGRQFSNSRSEMNVSTLELGDSALYLCASSLGTQETQYFGPGTRLLVL.

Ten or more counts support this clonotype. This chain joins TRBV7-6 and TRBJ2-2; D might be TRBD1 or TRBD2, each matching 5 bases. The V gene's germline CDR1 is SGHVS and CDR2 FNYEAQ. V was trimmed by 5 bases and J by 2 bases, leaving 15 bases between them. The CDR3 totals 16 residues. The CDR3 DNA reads TGTGCCAGCAGCCTCACGAGGGGTACAAACACCGGGGAGCTGTTTTTT. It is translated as CASSLTRGTNTGELFF.

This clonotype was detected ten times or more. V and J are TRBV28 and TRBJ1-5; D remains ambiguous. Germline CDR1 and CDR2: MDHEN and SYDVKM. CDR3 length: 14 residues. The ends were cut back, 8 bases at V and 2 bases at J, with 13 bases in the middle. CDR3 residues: CASFPRQGNQPQHF. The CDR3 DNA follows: TGTGCCAGCTTCCCGCGGCAGGGCAATCAGCCCCAGCATTTT.

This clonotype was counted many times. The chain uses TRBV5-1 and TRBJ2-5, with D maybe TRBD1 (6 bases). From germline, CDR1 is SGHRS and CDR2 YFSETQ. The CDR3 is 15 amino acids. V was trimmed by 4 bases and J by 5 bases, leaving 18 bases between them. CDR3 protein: CASSSKQGGGETQYF. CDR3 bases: TGCGCCAGCAGCAGTAAACAGGGTGGTGGTGAGACCCAGTACTTC.

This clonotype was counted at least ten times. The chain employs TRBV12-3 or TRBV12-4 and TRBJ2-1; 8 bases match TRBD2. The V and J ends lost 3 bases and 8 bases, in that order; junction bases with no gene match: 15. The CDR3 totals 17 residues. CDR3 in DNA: TGTGCCAGCAGTTTTTCCGGGAGGGCCGCAGAGGCTGATGAGCAGTTCTTC. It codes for CASSFSGRAAEADEQFF.

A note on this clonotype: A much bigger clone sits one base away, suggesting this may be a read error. DNA of the CDR3: TGCAGCGTCCGGGACAGGATCTCCTACGAGCAGTACTTC. Its translation: CSVRDRISYEQYF. V gene TRBV29-1 combines with J gene TRBJ2-7, with 8 bases identical to TRBD1. The CDR3 has 13 amino acids. The V gene end was trimmed by 6 bases and the J gene end by 0 bases; junction bases not matched to a gene: 4. CDR1 and CDR2 (germline): SQVTM, ANQGSEA.

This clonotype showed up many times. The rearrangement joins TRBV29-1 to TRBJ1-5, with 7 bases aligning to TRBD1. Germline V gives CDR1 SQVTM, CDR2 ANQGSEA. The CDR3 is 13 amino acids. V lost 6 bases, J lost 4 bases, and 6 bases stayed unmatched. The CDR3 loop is CSVAGTANQPQHF. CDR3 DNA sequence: TGCAGCGTCGCCGGGACAGCTAATCAGCCCCAGCATTTT.

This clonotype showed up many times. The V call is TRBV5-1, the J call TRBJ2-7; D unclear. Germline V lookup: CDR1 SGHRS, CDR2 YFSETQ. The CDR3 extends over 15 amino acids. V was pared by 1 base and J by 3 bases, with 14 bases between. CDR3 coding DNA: TGCGCCAGCAGCTTGCAACCGGTAGGCATCTACGAGCAGTACTTC. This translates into CASSLQPVGIYEQYF.

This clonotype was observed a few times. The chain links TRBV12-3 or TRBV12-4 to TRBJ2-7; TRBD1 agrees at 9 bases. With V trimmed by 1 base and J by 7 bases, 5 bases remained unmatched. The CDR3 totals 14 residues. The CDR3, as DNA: TGTGCCAGCAGTTTAGTGGGACAGGGCTTTGAGCAGTACTTC. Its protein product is CASSLVGQGFEQYF.

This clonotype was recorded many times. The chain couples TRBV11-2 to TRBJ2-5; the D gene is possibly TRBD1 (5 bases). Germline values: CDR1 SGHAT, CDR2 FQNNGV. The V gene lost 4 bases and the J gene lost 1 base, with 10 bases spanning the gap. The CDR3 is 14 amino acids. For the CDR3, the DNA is TGTGCCAGCAGCTCCTCGACAGTCCAAGAGACCCAGTACTTC. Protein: CASSSSTVQETQYF.

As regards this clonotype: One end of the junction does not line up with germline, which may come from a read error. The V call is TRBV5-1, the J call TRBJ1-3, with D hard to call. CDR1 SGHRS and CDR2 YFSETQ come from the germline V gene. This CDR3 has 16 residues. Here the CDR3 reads CASSLAPETGGNTIYF. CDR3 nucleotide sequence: TGCGCCAGCAGCTTGGCCCCGGAGACTGGTGGAAACACAATATATTTT. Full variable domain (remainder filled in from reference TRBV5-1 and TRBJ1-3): KAGVTQTPRYLIKTRGQQVTLSCSPISGHRSVSWYQQTPGQGLQFLFEYFSETQRNKGNFPGRFSGRQFSNSRSEMNVSTLELGDSALYLCASSLAPETGGNTIYFGEGSWLTVV.

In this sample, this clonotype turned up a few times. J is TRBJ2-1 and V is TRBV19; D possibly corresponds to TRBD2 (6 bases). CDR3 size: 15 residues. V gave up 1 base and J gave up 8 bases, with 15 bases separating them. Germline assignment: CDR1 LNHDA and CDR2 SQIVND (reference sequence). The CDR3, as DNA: TGTGCCAGTAGTATAGGGAGCGGCGGGGACGATGAGCAGTTCTTC. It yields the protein CASSIGSGGDDEQFF.